These 9 T cell receptor beta chains came from one sample sequenced in a study of CD8 T cells in Susac syndrome. RNA, at roughly 0.5 to 1 ug, was reverse transcribed with random hexamers. Via MiXCR, TCRdb re-called the immunoSEQ multiplex PCR reads, giving one row per CDR3 protein. The data hold around 270,000 distinct CDR3 sequences, with about nine tenths observed a single time. Sequenced material: CD8+ T cells from PBMCs. These receptors originate from a human donor with multiple sclerosis.

The CDR3 loop is CATSDPAALVNTGELFF. The CDR3 nucleotides are TGTGCCACCAGTGACCCCGCGGCACTAGTAAACACCGGGGAGCTGTTTTTT. The chain uses TRBV24-1 and TRBJ2-2; a weak D match, TRBD2 (5 bases). Germline V lookup: CDR1 KGHDR, CDR2 SFDVKD. The CDR3 is made up of 17 amino acids. Trimming shortened V by 4 bases and J by 2 bases, and 16 bases separated the two germline ends.

The gene calls are TRBV6-6 and TRBJ2-7; 8 bases are shared with TRBD2. CDR3 length equals 14 residues. The V gene's germline CDR1 is MNHNY and CDR2 SVGAGI (reference sequence). J gave up 5 bases and V 0 bases, and 3 bases lay outside the gene matches. As DNA, the CDR3 is TGTGCCAGCAGTTACTCATCGACTAGCGACGAGCAGTACTTC. Protein product: CASSYSSTSDEQYF.

The chain combines TRBV28 with TRBJ2-7; D not resolved. V was pared by 3 bases and J by 0 bases, with 9 bases between. The CDR3 contains 14 residues. Per germline, CDR1 MDHEN and CDR2 SYDVKM. CDR3 nucleotides: TGTGCCAGCAGTTTTTCCCGAGGCTCCTACGAGCAGTACTTC. The encoded protein is CASSFSRGSYEQYF. The full variable domain, with the rest looked up from reference TRBV28 and TRBJ2-7, is DVKVTQSSRYLVKRTGEKVFLECVQDMDHENMFWYRQDPGLGLRLIYFSYDVKMKEKGDIPEGYSVSREKKERFSLILESASTNQTSMYLCASSFSRGSYEQYFGPGTRLTVT.

The chain has TRBV27 and TRBJ2-3; 8 bases match TRBD2. The CDR3 spans 15 residues. Germline lookup yields CDR1 MNHEY and CDR2 SMNVEV (reference sequence). V trimming: 2 bases; J trimming: 4 bases; junction bases outside the gene matches: 5. The CDR3 coding sequence is TGTGCCAGCAGTTTAAGCGGGAGTGGGTCAGATACGCAGTATTTT. This translates into CASSLSGSGSDTQYF.

The CDR3 loop reads CASSLSPSGSSETQYF. The CDR3 region has the DNA TGCGCCAGCAGCTTGTCTCCTAGCGGGAGCTCGGAGACCCAGTACTTC. V is TRBV5-1 and J is TRBJ2-5; TRBD2 matches at 10 bases. The V gene's germline CDR1 is SGHRS and CDR2 YFSETQ. Trimming took 1 base from V and 5 from J; bases not matched to a gene: 8. The CDR3 sequence is 16 residues long.

The genes are TRBV6-2 or TRBV6-3 and TRBJ2-3, with 7 bases identical to TRBD2. The CDR3 runs 13 residues. Losses at the gene ends were 4 bases for V and 9 bases for J; bases not matched to a gene: 7. Germline CDR1 MNHEY, CDR2 SVGEGT. CDR3 sequence reads: CASSWDPGGTQYF. The CDR3 nucleotides are TGTGCCAGCAGTTGGGACCCCGGGGGGACGCAGTATTTT.

The chain has TRBV27 and TRBJ2-1; 8 bases map to TRBD1. Per germline, CDR1 MNHEY and CDR2 SMNVEV (reference sequence). The V and J ends lost 6 bases and 4 bases, in that order; junction bases with no gene match: 2. The CDR3 length is 13 residues. The CDR3 region has the DNA TGTGCCAGCAGCCGGGACAGGTACAATGAGCAGTTCTTC. Translation: CASSRDRYNEQFF.

This clonotype appeared a few times. The genes are TRBV25-1 and TRBJ2-7; D is uncertain. V lost 0 bases, J lost 0 bases, and 6 bases lay in between. Looked up from germline, CDR1 is MGHDK and CDR2 is SYGVNS. The CDR3 extends over 14 amino acids. This CDR3 is CASSEYGISYEQYF. The DNA for the CDR3 is TGTGCCAGCAGTGAATATGGGATCTCCTACGAGCAGTACTTC.

The rearrangement uses TRBV28 and TRBJ2-5; D assignment may be TRBD1 or TRBD2 (5 bases each). The CDR3 consists of 13 residues. Trimming left V 8 bases short and J 0 bases short, with 10 bases between. The germline CDR1 and CDR2 sequences are MDHEN and SYDVKM. CDR3 in amino acids: CASCPGHQETQYF. The CDR3 coding sequence is TGTGCCAGCTGTCCGGGACACCAAGAGACCCAGTACTTC.